The 23 T cell receptor beta chains below were found in one sample sequenced in a study of T cell responses to AZD1222 COVID-19 vaccine. Assay used: immunoSEQ multiplex PCR; TCRdb lists only in-frame clones, some missing. The profile shows about 120,000 clones, 80% to 90% of them singletons. Source: peripheral blood, taken on day 0 of AZD1222 vaccination. Receptors were obtained from an adult in good health.

The chain uses TRBV28 and TRBJ1-1; no firm D call. V was pared by 3 bases and J by 4 bases, with 3 bases between. The CDR3 contains 11 residues. Germline values: CDR1 MDHEN, CDR2 SYDVKM. The CDR3 loop reads CASSLTTEAFF. CDR3 nucleotide sequence: TGTGCCAGCAGTTTGACCACTGAAGCTTTCTTT.

The genes are TRBV7-2 and TRBJ1-2; D may be TRBD1 (5 bases). The CDR3 consists of 14 residues. Germline-derived CDR1 and CDR2 are SGHTA and FQGNSA. V was pared by 7 bases and J by 7 bases, with 19 bases between. In DNA form, the CDR3 reads TGTGCCAGCACCGCGGTAGGAGGGGAAGGTGGCTACACCTTC. Amino acid sequence: CASTAVGGEGGYTF. Full variable domain (rest looked up from reference TRBV7-2 and TRBJ1-2): GAGVSQSPSNKVTEKGKDVELRCDPISGHTALYWYRQSLGQGLEFLIYFQGNSAPDKSGLPSDRFSAERTGGSVSTLTIQRTQQEDSAVYLCASTAVGGEGGYTFGSGTRLTVV.

The V and J genes are TRBV6-5 and TRBJ1-5; no definite D call. The germline V gene has CDR1 MNHEY and CDR2 SVGAGI. V shed 6 bases and J shed 6 bases, with 12 bases lying between them. The CDR3 has 13 amino acids. CDR3 loop: CASSLREIQPQHF. The CDR3 nucleotides are TGTGCCAGCAGCTTGAGGGAAATTCAGCCCCAGCATTTT.

A single count supports this clone. The genes are TRBV14 and TRBJ2-3; D not certain. Germline V lookup: CDR1 SGHDN, CDR2 FVKESK. The CDR3 is 19 amino acids. Between the trimmed V and J ends, which lost 6 bases and 1 base, there was a span of 26 bases. Here the CDR3 DNA reads TGTGCCAGCAGTGCACGTAGAGGCACCGGGCAGGTGGGCACAGATACGCAGTATTTT. This gives the protein CASSARRGTGQVGTDTQYF. Combining the CDR3 with reference TRBV14 and TRBJ2-3 gives the whole variable domain EAGVTQFPSHSVIEKGQTVTLRCDPISGHDNLYWYRRVMGKEIKFLLHFVKESKQDESGMPNNRFLAERTGGTYSTLKVQPAELEDSGVYFCASSARRGTGQVGTDTQYFGPGTRLTVL.

This clone was detected only once. The rearrangement links TRBV28 to TRBJ1-5; unclear D gene. This CDR3 spans 12 amino acids. The germline V and J ends were trimmed by 8 bases and 0 bases, with 5 bases remaining between them. Germline values: CDR1 MDHEN, CDR2 SYDVKM. Written as DNA, the CDR3 is TGTGCCAGCCAAAATAGCAATCAGCCCCAGCATTTT. It encodes CASQNSNQPQHF.

This clone was observed a few times. This rearrangement joins TRBV3-1 (or the pseudogene TRBV3-2) to TRBJ2-6; D may correspond to TRBD1 or TRBD2 (5 bases each). Germline V CDR1 and CDR2: LGHDT, YNNKEL (reference sequence). V shed 2 bases and J shed 4 bases, with 18 bases lying between them. The CDR3 length is 18 residues. In DNA, the CDR3 is TGTGCCAGCAGCCAAATACCACAGGTTGGGACGGGGGCCAACGTCCTGACTTTC. Translated, it gives CASSQIPQVGTGANVLTF.

The rearrangement uses TRBV10-1 and TRBJ2-1, with D tentatively TRBD2 (5 bases). Deletions cut 4 bases from V and 6 bases from J, with 10 bases between. CDR1 and CDR2 from the germline V gene are WNHNN and SYGVQD (reference sequence). The CDR3 is made up of 13 amino acids. The CDR3 nucleotides are TGCGCCAGCAGTGTGGCTAGCAGCAATGAGCAGTTCTTC. Its translation: CASSVASSNEQFF.

The rearrangement joins TRBV4-1 to TRBJ1-5; perhaps TRBD1 as D (5 bases). The CDR3 runs to 16 residues. V lost 2 bases and J lost 0, with 11 bases in between. Germline V CDR1 and CDR2: MGHRA, YSYEKL. The DNA for the CDR3 is TGCGCCAGCAGCCAACTCGGAACAGGTAGCAATCAGCCCCAGCATTTT. Encoded protein: CASSQLGTGSNQPQHF.

The chain recombines TRBV7-9 with TRBJ1-2; TRBD1 agrees at 7 bases. Trimming took 5 bases from V and 5 from J; bases not matched to a gene: 8. This CDR3 spans 14 amino acids. Germline CDR1 SEHNR, CDR2 FQNEAQ (reference sequence). This CDR3 is CASSLRDSTYGYTF. The CDR3 coding sequence is TGTGCCAGCAGCCTGCGGGACAGCACTTATGGCTACACCTTC.

The chain couples TRBV7-6 to TRBJ1-3, with 9 bases lining up with TRBD1. The CDR3 sequence is 17 residues long. Trimming took 0 bases from V and 4 from J; bases not matched to a gene: 7. The germline gives CDR1 SGHVS, CDR2 FNYEAQ. The CDR3 reads CASSLATGTGSGNTIYF. The CDR3 DNA sequence: TGTGCCAGCAGCTTAGCGACCGGGACAGGGTCAGGAAACACCATATATTTT. The variable domain in full, completed from reference TRBV7-6 and TRBJ1-3, reads GAGVSQSPRYKVTKRGQDVALRCDPISGHVSLYWYRQALGQGPEFLTYFNYEAQQDKSGLPNDRFSAERPEGSISTLTIQRTEQRDSAMYRCASSLATGTGSGNTIYFGEGSWLTVV.

V gene TRBV28 combines with J gene TRBJ2-7; a possible D gene is TRBD2 (6 bases). The V gene's germline CDR1 is MDHEN and CDR2 SYDVKM. CDR3 length: 14 amino acids. Trimming removed 2 bases from V and 4 bases from J, with 12 bases in between. The CDR3 DNA reads as TGTGCCAGCAGTTTAGTAGGGGAGGAGTACGAGCAGTACTTC. The encoded protein is CASSLVGEEYEQYF. Full variable domain (outside the CDR3, taken from reference TRBV28 and TRBJ2-7): DVKVTQSSRYLVKRTGEKVFLECVQDMDHENMFWYRQDPGLGLRLIYFSYDVKMKEKGDIPEGYSVSREKKERFSLILESASTNQTSMYLCASSLVGEEYEQYFGPGTRLTVT.

V gene TRBV19 combines with J gene TRBJ1-1; tentative D call: TRBD1 (5 bases). The length of the CDR3 is 14 residues. V was trimmed by 1 base and J by 3 bases, leaving 9 bases between them. Germline V gene lookup returns CDR1 LNHDA and CDR2 SQIVND (reference sequence). The CDR3 is CASSIGGGDTEAFF. DNA of the CDR3: TGTGCCAGTAGTATAGGAGGAGGGGACACTGAAGCTTTCTTT. The whole variable domain, remainder taken from reference TRBV19 and TRBJ1-1, is DGGITQSPKYLFRKEGQNVTLSCEQNLNHDAMYWYRQDPGQGLRLIYYSQIVNDFQKGDIAEGYSVSREKKESFPLTVTSAQKNPTAFYLCASSIGGGDTEAFFGQGTRLTVV.

The chain recombines TRBV2 with TRBJ2-7; D is undetermined. Per the germline V gene, CDR1 is SNHLY and CDR2 is FYNNEI. CDR3 size: 12 residues. V shed 3 bases and J shed 5 bases, with 8 bases lying between them. CDR3 amino acids: CASSDGVNEQYF. The CDR3 DNA is TGTGCCAGCAGTGATGGGGTCAACGAGCAGTACTTC.

The rearrangement uses TRBV7-9 and TRBJ2-5; D is perhaps TRBD2 (5 bases). CDR3 length: 15 residues. Germline assignment: CDR1 SEHNR and CDR2 FQNEAQ (reference sequence). Trimming pared 4 bases from V and 5 bases from J, leaving 17 bases between. The DNA for the CDR3 is TGTGCCAGCAGCTCACCCCCAGGAGGAAAGGAGACCCAGTACTTC. Its translation is CASSSPPGGKETQYF.

The chain carries TRBV28 and TRBJ2-7, with 9 bases lining up with TRBD1. Trimming took 8 bases from V and 6 from J; bases not matched to a gene: 11. This CDR3 has 14 amino acids. Germline V gives CDR1 MDHEN, CDR2 SYDVKM. The CDR3 nucleotides are TGTGCCAGCGTACAGGGGGCGCTTGAAGGCGAGCAGTACTTC. This codes for CASVQGALEGEQYF.

The rearrangement links TRBV19 to TRBJ1-6, with D possibly matching TRBD1 (6 bases). V was pared by 4 bases and J by 5 bases, with 15 bases between. Germline CDR1 reads LNHDA; CDR2 reads SQIVND (reference sequence). This CDR3 is built from 16 residues. CDR3 DNA sequence: TGTGCCAGTAGTACCACGAGGGGGGGCAATAATTCACCCCTCCACTTT. This sequence encodes CASSTTRGGNNSPLHF. The variable domain in full, with the rest retrieved from reference TRBV19 and TRBJ1-6, is DGGITQSPKYLFRKEGQNVTLSCEQNLNHDAMYWYRQDPGQGLRLIYYSQIVNDFQKGDIAEGYSVSREKKESFPLTVTSAQKNPTAFYLCASSTTRGGNNSPLHFGNGTRLTVT.

The chain employs TRBV12-3 or TRBV12-4 and TRBJ1-1; 7 bases are shared with TRBD1. The V gene end was trimmed by 6 bases and the J gene end by 11 bases; junction bases not matched to a gene: 9. The CDR3 totals 12 residues. The CDR3 region is CASRRLQGTAFF. CDR3 bases: TGTGCCAGCAGACGATTACAGGGGACCGCTTTCTTT.

The chain uses TRBV24-1 and TRBJ2-7; 10 bases line up with TRBD1. Germline V CDR1 and CDR2: KGHDR, SFDVKD. Germline trimming cut 2 bases from V and 5 bases from J; bases unmatched to any gene: 5. The CDR3 spans 15 residues. CDR3 sequence: CATSDSRDRGNEQYF. CDR3 coding DNA: TGTGCCACCAGTGATTCCCGGGACAGGGGTAACGAGCAGTACTTC.

This clone was seen a single time. The V call is TRBV5-4, the J call TRBJ2-3, with 9 positions matching TRBD1. The germline V gene encodes CDR1 SGHNT and CDR2 YYREEE (reference sequence). CDR3 length: 15 amino acids. With 4 bases clipped from V and 2 bases from J, the junction kept 5 bases outside the gene matches. The CDR3 nucleotides read TGTGCCAGCAGCCCCGGGACAGGGACCACAGATACGCAGTATTTT. The encoded protein is CASSPGTGTTDTQYF.

The V gene is TRBV3-1 (or the pseudogene TRBV3-2), the J gene TRBJ1-2; a possible D gene is TRBD1 (5 bases). The germline gives CDR1 LGHDT, CDR2 YNNKEL (reference sequence). V lost 4 bases and J 2 bases, leaving 8 bases between the germline ends. The CDR3 consists of 13 residues. This CDR3 is CASSLGPNYGYTF. CDR3 bases: TGTGCCAGCAGCCTGGGACCAAACTATGGCTACACCTTC.

The chain links TRBV18 to TRBJ1-2; D is perhaps TRBD1 (5 bases). Per germline, CDR1 KGHSH and CDR2 LQKENI. Trimming removed 3 bases from V and 3 bases from J, with 14 bases in between. The CDR3 runs 15 residues. The CDR3 sequence: CASSPETSRDYGYTF. CDR3 DNA: TGTGCCAGCTCACCGGAGACAAGCAGGGACTATGGCTACACCTTC.

The V call is TRBV3-1 (or the pseudogene TRBV3-2), the J call TRBJ1-1, with D unresolved. Germline CDR1 and CDR2: LGHDT and YNNKEL (reference sequence). Trimming shortened V by 1 base and J by 0 bases, and 6 bases separated the two germline ends. CDR3 length: 14 amino acids. The CDR3 is CASSQAPMNTEAFF. CDR3 DNA sequence: TGTGCCAGCAGCCAAGCGCCCATGAACACTGAAGCTTTCTTT.

The chain recombines TRBV10-3 with TRBJ1-1, with D possibly TRBD1 on 5 matching bases. The germline V gene has CDR1 ENHRY and CDR2 SYGVKD. V lost 2 bases, J lost 6 bases, and 13 bases lay in between. The CDR3 covers 14 residues. CDR3 loop: CAISEIQGTAEAFF. The CDR3 DNA is TGTGCCATCAGTGAGATCCAGGGCACCGCTGAAGCTTTCTTT.